Below are 27 T cell receptor beta chains sequenced from a single sample in a study of T-cell reconstitution after alpha-beta-depleted transplantation in children. The TCRbeta library was prepared with unique molecular identifiers. TCRdb re-called the PCR reads through MiXCR, storing one row per CDR3 protein. In the table there are 450,000 to 500,000 distinct CDR3 sequences, around 13% of which are singletons. This material consisted of PBMCs from the stem cell graft donor, taken from the stem cell graft. These receptors originate from a human donor who donated a stem cell graft to a child with combined immunodeficiency.

The rearrangement links TRBV12-3 or TRBV12-4 to TRBJ2-1; 7 positions match TRBD1. The CDR3 spans 14 residues. The J segment lost 6 bases and the V segment lost 5 bases, leaving 7 bases of the junction unmatched. The CDR3: CASSPRQGINEQFF. CDR3 bases: TGTGCCAGCAGTCCGAGACAGGGAATCAATGAGCAGTTCTTC.

V is TRBV18 and J is TRBJ2-5, with a tentative D call TRBD1 (5 bases). V shed 11 bases and J shed 5 bases, with 18 bases lying between them. This CDR3 comprises 13 residues. CDR1 is KGHSH and CDR2 is LQKENI in the germline V gene. In DNA form, the CDR3 reads TGTGCCGCAATCAAGCAGGGTCATGAGACCCAGTACTTC. It codes for CAAIKQGHETQYF. Looking up the rest from reference TRBV18 and TRBJ2-5 gives the full variable domain: NAGVMQNPRHLVRRRGQEARLRCSPMKGHSHVYWYRQLPEEGLKFMVYLQKENIIDESGMPKERFSAEFPKEGPSILRIQQVVRGDSAAYFCAAIKQGHETQYFGPGTRLLVL.

The sample holds a few counts of this clonotype. The rearrangement joins TRBV7-2 to TRBJ2-5; no definite D call. Per germline, CDR1 SGHTA and CDR2 FQGNSA. This CDR3 is 15 amino acids long. Between the trimmed V and J ends, which lost 5 bases and 2 bases, there was a span of 15 bases. The CDR3 loop is CASSHPGQTQETQYF. As DNA, the CDR3 is TGTGCCAGCAGCCACCCCGGGCAGACACAAGAGACCCAGTACTTC. Full variable domain (remainder filled in from reference TRBV7-2 and TRBJ2-5): GAGVSQSPSNKVTEKGKDVELRCDPISGHTALYWYRQSLGQGLEFLIYFQGNSAPDKSGLPSDRFSAERTGGSVSTLTIQRTQQEDSAVYLCASSHPGQTQETQYFGPGTRLLVL.

This clonotype was seen more than once but under ten times. The chain employs TRBV6-1 and TRBJ1-5; D unresolved. The CDR3 covers 10 residues. Germline CDR1 reads MNHNS; CDR2 reads SASEGT. Trimming cost V 6 bases and J 7 bases, with 4 bases left between them. The CDR3 is CASSWQPQHF. Written as DNA, the CDR3 is TGTGCCAGCAGCTGGCAGCCCCAGCATTTT.

This sequence joins TRBV7-8 and TRBJ2-2, with 9 bases that match TRBD2. V was pared by 5 bases and J by 6 bases, with 13 bases of the junction left unmatched. CDR3 length: 17 residues. Germline loops: CDR1 SGHVS, CDR2 FQNEAQ. This CDR3 reads CASSPRSLGGGAGELFF. CDR3 DNA: TGTGCCAGCAGCCCACGAAGTCTGGGCGGGGGGGCCGGGGAGCTGTTTTTT.

In this sample, this clonotype turned up a few times. V is TRBV7-2 and J is TRBJ2-7, with unresolved D. In germline, CDR1 is SGHTA, CDR2 FQGNSA. Trimming stripped 1 base from V and 3 bases from J, with 10 bases between. The length of the CDR3 is 14 residues. This CDR3 reads CASSLVASFYEQYF. The CDR3 DNA reads TGTGCCAGCAGCTTAGTGGCCAGTTTCTACGAGCAGTACTTC.

The CDR3 DNA reads TGTGCCAGCAGTTACCCCGGGGTCGTAGAACACTCCCTGAGGGCAAACACTGAAGCTTTCTTT. It translates to CASSYPGVVEHSLRANTEAFF. The V and J genes are TRBV6-2 or TRBV6-3 and TRBJ1-1; no clear D. Trimming stripped 2 bases from V and 2 bases from J, with 30 bases between. Per the germline V gene, CDR1 is MNHEY and CDR2 is SVGEGT. This CDR3 is 21 amino acids long.

This clonotype showed up many times. The chain links TRBV7-9 to TRBJ2-1, with TRBD2 matching 8 bases. J gave up 0 bases and V 7 bases, and 8 bases lay outside the gene matches. The CDR3 contains 16 residues. Germline lookup yields CDR1 SEHNR and CDR2 FQNEAQ (reference sequence). The chain's CDR3 is CASTPERGSSYNEQFF. The DNA for the CDR3 is TGTGCCAGCACCCCGGAGCGGGGGAGCTCCTACAATGAGCAGTTCTTC.

The genes are TRBV12-3 or TRBV12-4 and TRBJ2-7; D is tentatively TRBD1 or TRBD2 (6 bases each). The V end was cut by 3 bases, the J end by 5 bases, with 11 bases between. The CDR3 spans 13 residues. The CDR3 spells CASSFSGADEQYF. DNA of the CDR3: TGTGCCAGCAGTTTCTCGGGGGCGGACGAGCAGTACTTC.

This clonotype was counted a few times. The chain recombines TRBV11-2 with TRBJ2-3; the D gene is possibly TRBD2 (6 bases). This CDR3 region has 18 residues. Germline lookup yields CDR1 SGHAT and CDR2 FQNNGV. V was shortened by 1 base and J by 5 bases, with 22 bases between the two germline ends. The DNA for the CDR3 is TGTGCCAGCAGCTTAGTCCAATTTCATGGCGGGACTGAAGATACGCAGTATTTT. Its protein is CASSLVQFHGGTEDTQYF.

This clonotype was seen only a few times. This chain joins TRBV29-1 and TRBJ2-1; D assignment may be TRBD1 or TRBD2 (5 bases each). V shed 7 bases and J shed 7 bases, with 20 bases lying between them. The CDR3 length is 14 residues. Germline CDR1 SQVTM, CDR2 ANQGSEA. The CDR3 DNA sequence: TGCAGCGCAGACTCCGGGACCCCTACAAATGAGCAGTTCTTC. This encodes CSADSGTPTNEQFF.

This clonotype was observed a handful of times. The chain is built from TRBV12-3 or TRBV12-4 and TRBJ1-5; D is ambiguous. The CDR3 consists of 13 residues. With 6 bases removed from V and 3 bases from J, the gap between germline ends came to 9 bases. In nucleotides, the CDR3 is TGTGCCAGCAGCCATCAAGTCAATCAGCCCCAGCATTTT. Protein: CASSHQVNQPQHF.

This clonotype was seen ten or more times. This rearrangement joins TRBV3-1 to TRBJ1-1, with TRBD1 matching 7 bases. CDR3 size: 14 residues. Per the germline V gene, CDR1 is LGHDT and CDR2 is YNNKEL (reference sequence). With V trimmed by 0 bases and J by 4 bases, 2 bases remained unmatched. The DNA of the CDR3 is TGTGCCAGCAGCCAAGACAGGGGGGGCACTGAAGCTTTCTTT. Protein sequence: CASSQDRGGTEAFF.

This clonotype was counted ten times or more. The chain links TRBV12-3 or TRBV12-4 to TRBJ2-2, with 8 bases lining up with TRBD2. J gave up 6 bases and V 6 bases, and 0 bases lay outside the gene matches. This CDR3 is 12 amino acids long. This chain's CDR3 is CASRGLAGELFF. CDR3 sequence (DNA): TGTGCCAGCAGGGGACTAGCCGGGGAGCTGTTTTTT.

The sample holds many counts of this clonotype. The genes are TRBV12-3 or TRBV12-4 and TRBJ2-7; 8 nucleotides agree with TRBD2. Losses at the gene ends were 7 bases for V and 2 bases for J; bases not matched to a gene: 7. The CDR3 runs 14 residues. In DNA, the CDR3 is TGTGCCAGCAAGTCGACTAGCGAGACCTACGAGCAGTACTTC. Its protein is CASKSTSETYEQYF.

There are a few counts of this clonotype. This chain uses TRBV7-8 with TRBJ1-4, with unresolved D. V lost 1 base to trimming and J lost 5 bases, with 8 bases between them. CDR1 and CDR2 from the germline V gene are SGHVS and FQNEAQ. The CDR3 spans 14 residues. Here the CDR3 reads CASSLVGMNEKLFF. The CDR3 nucleotides read TGTGCCAGCAGCTTAGTGGGGATGAATGAAAAACTGTTTTTT.

This clonotype was detected only a few times. This chain joins TRBV20-1 and TRBJ2-5; D unresolved. CDR3 length: 15 amino acids. CDR1 is DFQATT, CDR2 SNEGSKA, per germline (reference sequence). V shed 5 bases and J shed 5 bases, with 21 bases lying between them. The DNA of the CDR3 is TGCAGTGCTCCCCTCTTAGTGAGAGGAGCTGAGACCCAGTACTTC. This encodes CSAPLLVRGAETQYF.

At least ten counts were recorded for this clonotype. This chain links TRBV12-3 or TRBV12-4 with TRBJ2-1; no firm D call. This CDR3 is built from 13 residues. Trimming took 4 bases from V and 0 from J, leaving 4 bases between them. The CDR3 nucleotides are TGTGCCAGCAGTTGGGGCTCCTACAATGAGCAGTTCTTC. It codes for CASSWGSYNEQFF.

The chain has TRBV7-2 and TRBJ1-5; 7 bases map to TRBD1. V lost 5 bases to trimming and J lost 1 base; unmatched junction nucleotides: 8. Germline-derived CDR1 and CDR2 are SGHTA and FQGNSA. The CDR3 length is 16 residues. The CDR3 DNA sequence: TGTGCCAGCAGCCTCCACAGGGGTTGGAGCAATCAGCCCCAGCATTTT. Translation gives CASSLHRGWSNQPQHF. Based on the CDR3 plus reference TRBV7-2 and TRBJ1-5, the full variable domain is GAGVSQSPSNKVTEKGKDVELRCDPISGHTALYWYRQSLGQGLEFLIYFQGNSAPDKSGLPSDRFSAERTGGSVSTLTIQRTQQEDSAVYLCASSLHRGWSNQPQHFGDGTRLSIL.

V gene TRBV12-5 combines with J gene TRBJ1-5; a weak D match, TRBD1 (6 bases). CDR1 and CDR2 from the germline V gene are LGHNT and FRNRAP. The CDR3 loop spans 14 amino acids. V was pared by 0 bases and J by 4 bases, with 7 bases between. The CDR3 coding sequence is TGTGCTAGTGGTTTGGTCGGACAGAATCAGCCCCAGCATTTT. This gives the protein CASGLVGQNQPQHF.

This sequence joins TRBV9 and TRBJ2-1; 9 bases map to TRBD1. J was trimmed by 6 bases and V by 0 bases; bases with no gene match: 4. The CDR3 totals 15 residues. Germline lookup yields CDR1 SGDLS and CDR2 YYNGEE. CDR3 DNA: TGTGCCAGCAGCGTAGGCCCGACAGGGGGCAATGAGCAGTTCTTC. It yields the protein CASSVGPTGGNEQFF.

A few counts support this clonotype. This sequence joins TRBV5-5 and TRBJ2-1; a weak D match, TRBD1 (6 bases). From germline, CDR1 is SGHKS and CDR2 YYEKEE (reference sequence). The ends were cut back, 3 bases at V and 6 bases at J, with 10 bases in the middle. This CDR3 is 13 amino acids long. The CDR3 region is CASSSDRSNEQFF. CDR3 bases: TGTGCCAGCAGCTCCGACAGGTCCAATGAGCAGTTCTTC. Variable domain in full (rest from reference TRBV5-5 and TRBJ2-1): DAGVTQSPTHLIKTRGQQVTLRCSPISGHKSVSWYQQVLGQGPQFIFQYYEKEERGRGNFPDRFSARQFPNYSSELNVNALLLGDSALYLCASSSDRSNEQFFGPGTRLTVL.

The chain joins TRBV6-5 to TRBJ2-7; 7 bases fit TRBD2. This CDR3 comprises 14 residues. V gave up 0 bases and J gave up 2 bases; unmatched junction bases: 1. Germline V gene data show CDR1 as MNHEY and CDR2 as SVGAGI. This CDR3 reads CASSYSGGPYEQYF. DNA for the CDR3: TGTGCCAGCAGTTACTCGGGAGGGCCCTACGAGCAGTACTTC.

This clonotype has more than one count but fewer than ten. The genes are TRBV6-2 or TRBV6-3 and TRBJ1-5; no reliable D call. The CDR3 has 14 residues. Germline assignment: CDR1 MNHEY and CDR2 SVGEGT. V was trimmed by 2 bases and J by 3 bases, leaving 8 bases between them. This CDR3 is CASSYPQTNQPQHF. DNA for the CDR3: TGTGCCAGCAGTTACCCCCAGACCAATCAGCCCCAGCATTTT.

In this sample, this clonotype turned up a few times. This sequence joins TRBV7-9 and TRBJ2-2; D unresolved. This CDR3 has 14 amino acids. From germline, CDR1 is SEHNR and CDR2 FQNEAQ (reference sequence). V lost 1 base to trimming and J lost 1 base, with 4 bases between them. CDR3 nucleotide sequence: TGTGCCAGCAGCTTAGAAGTGAACACCGGGGAGCTGTTTTTT. Its translation is CASSLEVNTGELFF.

A few counts support this clonotype. This chain joins TRBV7-2 and TRBJ2-2; a weak D match, TRBD2 (5 bases). V was clipped by 1 base and J by 3 bases, with 9 bases between them. Germline V lookup: CDR1 SGHTA, CDR2 FQGNSA. The CDR3 is 15 amino acids. CDR3 nucleotides: TGTGCCAGCAGCTTAGTGCGGGCGGACACCGGGGAGCTGTTTTTT. Translated, it gives CASSLVRADTGELFF.

This chain joins TRBV7-2 and TRBJ2-3, with 14 bases identical to TRBD2. CDR1 and CDR2 (germline): SGHTA, FQGNSA. The ends lost 0 bases at V and 5 bases at J; junction bases unmatched: 10. The CDR3 has 19 residues. The CDR3 reads CASSLAGLAGERGRDTQYF. In DNA, the CDR3 is TGTGCCAGCAGCTTAGCGGGACTAGCGGGAGAAAGGGGTCGAGATACGCAGTATTTT.